This entry lists 14 T cell receptor beta chains sequenced from one sample in a study of T cell responses to AZD1222 COVID-19 vaccine. Here immunoSEQ multiplex PCR was the method, and the copy in TCRdb shows in-frame clones only, minus some. The sample has some 92,000 clones, about 91% seen once; the top ten hold 7.5%. The sequencing here drew on peripheral blood, taken on day 0 of AZD1222 vaccination. The receptors shown here come from an adult in good health.

J is TRBJ2-2 and V is TRBV4-3, with TRBD1 matching over 10 bases. The V gene end was trimmed by 0 bases and the J gene end by 1 base; junction bases not matched to a gene: 2. The CDR3 is 17 amino acids. Per germline, CDR1 LGHNA and CDR2 YSLEER. The CDR3, as DNA: TGCGCCAGCAGCCAAGAGGGGACAGGGGTGAACACCGGGGAGCTGTTTTTT. This encodes CASSQEGTGVNTGELFF.

Only one count was recorded for this clone. The chain employs TRBV27 and TRBJ1-2; D is unresolved. V was cut by 3 bases and J by 8 bases, with 19 bases left in between. The CDR3 runs 15 residues. Per germline, CDR1 MNHEY and CDR2 SMNVEV (reference sequence). CDR3 bases: TGTGCCAGCAGTTTGGGCAGTACCGCTATGCGAGGCTACACCTTC. Protein sequence: CASSLGSTAMRGYTF.

This clone has a single count. The V gene is TRBV20-1, the J gene TRBJ1-1; possible D gene TRBD1, 6 bases. CDR3 length: 10 residues. V was cut by 3 bases and J by 12 bases, with 11 bases left in between. CDR1 and CDR2 (germline): DFQATT, SNEGSKA (reference sequence). CDR3 sequence (DNA): TGCAGTGCTAGGGACAGTTCAACTTTCTTT. This translates into CSARDSSTFF.

The chain links TRBV5-1 to TRBJ2-1, with a tentative D call TRBD1 (5 bases). The CDR3 has 15 amino acids. Per germline, CDR1 SGHRS and CDR2 YFSETQ. As DNA, the CDR3 is TGCGCTTCCCAATTAGGGGCAGGCACTTACAATGAGCAGTTCTTC. Translation gives CASQLGAGTYNEQFF.

J is TRBJ2-5 and V is TRBV23-1, with TRBD2 identical over 8 bases. TRBV23-1 is sorted into the ORF group, with uncertain function. The CDR3 consists of 14 residues. Trimming took 3 bases from V and 3 from J; bases not matched to a gene: 3. CDR3 coding DNA: TGCGCCAGCAGTCACGGACTAGCCGAAGAGACCCAGTACTTC. Residues: CASSHGLAEETQYF.

V gene TRBV27 combines with J gene TRBJ2-7, with a possible D match to TRBD1 (5 bases). The CDR3 contains 15 residues. The V gene's germline CDR1 is MNHEY and CDR2 SMNVEV (reference sequence). With 6 bases removed from V and 4 bases from J, the gap between germline ends came to 19 bases. The CDR3, as DNA: TGTGCCAGCAGCCGAACCCCCCAGGGTTGGTACGAGCAGTACTTC. Translated: CASSRTPQGWYEQYF.

The rearrangement joins TRBV12-3 or TRBV12-4 to TRBJ2-1; D remains ambiguous. V dropped 3 bases and J dropped 8 bases, with 5 bases sitting between them. This CDR3 has 11 amino acids. CDR3 DNA sequence: TGTGCCAGCAGTTTTCGGCATGAGCAGTTCTTC. The encoded protein is CASSFRHEQFF.

This chain uses TRBV5-6 with TRBJ1-4; no definite D call. V dropped 1 base and J dropped 6 bases, with 4 bases sitting between them. CDR3 length: 12 residues. Germline lookup yields CDR1 SGHDT and CDR2 YYEEEE. CDR3 residues: CASSLWDEKLFF. The CDR3 coding sequence is TGTGCCAGCAGCTTGTGGGATGAAAAACTGTTTTTT.

V and J are TRBV7-9 and TRBJ2-2, with TRBD1 identical over 8 bases. Germline trimming cut 4 bases from V and 5 bases from J; bases unmatched to any gene: 12. This CDR3 has 17 residues. The germline CDR1 and CDR2 sequences are SEHNR and FQNEAQ (reference sequence). The CDR3 nucleotides read TGTGCCAGCAGCTCAACCCCGAGGACAGGGAGGACCGGGGAGCTGTTTTTT. It is translated as CASSSTPRTGRTGELFF. Supplemented by reference TRBV7-9 and TRBJ2-2, the full variable domain reads DTGVSQNPRHKITKRGQNVTFRCDPISEHNRLYWYRQTLGQGPEFLTYFQNEAQLEKSRLLSDRFSAERPKGSFSTLEIQRTEQGDSAMYLCASSSTPRTGRTGELFFGEGSRLTVL.

This clone has only one observation. This chain connects TRBV10-3 to TRBJ2-5, with D perhaps assigned TRBD1 or TRBD2 (6 bases each). With 7 bases removed from V and 4 bases from J, the gap between germline ends came to 13 bases. CDR3 length: 13 residues. The germline CDR1 and CDR2 sequences are ENHRY and SYGVKD. CDR3 nucleotides: TGTGCCATCACCGGGGGCAAGGGAGAGACCCAGTACTTC. Translated, it gives CAITGGKGETQYF.

The V and J genes are TRBV30 and TRBJ2-2; no firm D call. Between the trimmed V and J ends, which lost 5 bases and 1 base, there was a span of 8 bases. CDR1 and CDR2 (germline): GTSNPN, SVGIG (reference sequence). There are 13 residues in the CDR3. Here the CDR3 reads CAWDRLNTGELFF. The CDR3 DNA is TGTGCCTGGGACCGCCTGAACACCGGGGAGCTGTTTTTT.

The J gene is TRBJ2-3, the V gene TRBV4-2; 8 nucleotides agree with TRBD2. The J segment lost 2 bases and the V segment lost 0 bases, leaving 7 bases of the junction unmatched. Germline CDR1 LGHNA, CDR2 YNFKEQ. The CDR3 is 17 residues long. DNA for the CDR3: TGTGCCAGCAGCCAAGAGACCGGGACTAGTTCCACAGATACGCAGTATTTT. Translation gives CASSQETGTSSTDTQYF.

This chain uses TRBV13 with TRBJ1-1; D unclear. Trimming removed 1 base at V and 3 bases at J, with 9 bases between. This CDR3 has 14 amino acids. Germline CDR1 and CDR2: PRHDT and FYEKMQ (reference sequence). The CDR3 nucleotides read TGTGCCAGCAGCTTAGAAGGGCCGTACACTGAAGCTTTCTTT. Translated, it gives CASSLEGPYTEAFF.

This rearrangement joins TRBV19 to TRBJ1-2; unclear D gene. The germline V and J ends were trimmed by 5 bases and 4 bases, with 8 bases remaining between them. Germline V gives CDR1 LNHDA, CDR2 SQIVND (reference sequence). This CDR3 has 12 residues. The CDR3 region is CASSEMGYGYTF. The CDR3 DNA is TGTGCCAGTAGTGAGATGGGCTATGGCTACACCTTC.